The 27 T cell receptor beta chains presented below share a single source sample, sequenced in a study of post-analysis software for immune sequencing data. These receptors' targets are unknown. Study observations and caveats: About five TRBV segments appeared more often in patients than in controls, and TRBV5-6, TRBV5-1 and TRBV20-1 were among these.

Unique molecular identifiers were built into the TCR beta cDNA libraries. TCRdb redid the calling of the PCR reads with MiXCR, one entry per CDR3 protein. The profile shows roughly 400,000 distinct CDR3 sequences, 30% to 40% of them singletons. The sequenced sample consisted of blood. The receptors originated from a girl aged 2 to 10 with multiple sclerosis.

The chain recombines TRBV7-2 with TRBJ1-5; the D gene is possibly TRBD1 (5 bases). This CDR3 is 15 amino acids long. The V end was cut by 3 bases, the J end by 3 bases, with 12 bases between. CDR1 and CDR2 from the germline V gene are SGHTA and FQGNSA. Here the CDR3 DNA reads TGTGCCAGCAGCTTGTCACAGGTTTCCAATCAGCCCCAGCATTTT. As protein: CASSLSQVSNQPQHF. The full variable domain, its missing parts supplied by reference TRBV7-2 and TRBJ1-5, is GAGVSQSPSNKVTEKGKDVELRCDPISGHTALYWYRQSLGQGLEFLIYFQGNSAPDKSGLPSDRFSAERTGGSVSTLTIQRTQQEDSAVYLCASSLSQVSNQPQHFGDGTRLSIL.

The chain links TRBV12-3 or TRBV12-4 to TRBJ2-2; unclear D gene. V gave up 5 bases and J gave up 4 bases, with 8 bases separating them. CDR3 size: 13 residues. The CDR3 DNA is TGTGCCAGCAGTCCTAAAACCACCGGGGAGCTGTTTTTT. This translates into CASSPKTTGELFF.

The chain recombines TRBV27 with TRBJ2-1; a weak D match, TRBD2 (7 bases). Between the trimmed V and J ends, which lost 9 bases and 8 bases, there was a span of 20 bases. The CDR3 length is 14 residues. In germline, CDR1 is MNHEY, CDR2 SMNVEV (reference sequence). CDR3 amino acids: CASRLGGARDEQFF. CDR3 sequence (DNA): TGTGCCAGTCGATTGGGGGGGGCTAGGGATGAGCAGTTCTTC.

The chain has TRBV12-5 and TRBJ1-2; 9 bases fit TRBD1. After removal of 1 base from V and 6 bases from J, the junction contained 3 bases not matched to a gene. From germline, CDR1 is LGHNT and CDR2 FRNRAP. CDR3 length: 14 residues. The CDR3 coding sequence is TGTGCTAGTGGTTTGGGTGGGACAGGGAATGGCTACACCTTC. This codes for CASGLGGTGNGYTF.

This clonotype was seen more than once but under ten times. V gene TRBV20-1 combines with J gene TRBJ2-5; 9 bases align to TRBD2. TRBJ2-7 explains the end of the DNA better; the J call may be wrong. The CDR3 loop spans 15 amino acids. The V gene's germline CDR1 is DFQATT and CDR2 SNEGSKA (reference sequence). The CDR3, as DNA: TGCAGTGCTAGATCCCGGACTAGCGCGACCTACGAGCAGTACTTC. It codes for CSARSRTSATYEQYF.

The table lists this clonotype with a few counts. The chain carries TRBV4-2 and TRBJ2-7; D might be TRBD2 (6 bases). V shed 2 bases and J shed 0 bases, with 17 bases lying between them. The CDR3 consists of 17 residues. Germline V gene data show CDR1 as LGHNA and CDR2 as YNFKEQ. The CDR3 coding sequence is TGTGCCAGCAGCCAATTCCCCCGGGACTCGAGCTCCTACGAGCAGTACTTC. It yields the protein CASSQFPRDSSSYEQYF.

The rearrangement uses TRBV25-1 and TRBJ1-5; TRBD1 is a possible D gene (5 bases). The CDR3 loop spans 12 amino acids. Trimming shortened V by 3 bases and J by 6 bases, and 6 bases separated the two germline ends. Per the germline V gene, CDR1 is MGHDK and CDR2 is SYGVNS. CDR3 sequence reads: CASSEQGQPQHF. The CDR3 region has the DNA TGTGCCAGCAGTGAGCAGGGTCAGCCCCAGCATTTT.

This rearrangement joins TRBV5-1 to TRBJ2-4, with D unclear. The CDR3 runs 12 residues. V gave up 0 bases and J gave up 5 bases, with 3 bases separating them. Germline V gene sequence: CDR1 SGHRS, CDR2 YFSETQ. The CDR3 protein is CASSLDENIQYF. The CDR3 nucleotides are TGCGCCAGCAGCTTGGACGAAAACATTCAGTACTTC.

The rearrangement uses TRBV7-2 and TRBJ2-3, with 8 bases lining up with TRBD1. The CDR3 totals 15 residues. The V gene end was trimmed by 8 bases and the J gene end by 3 bases; junction bases not matched to a gene: 10. Germline CDR1 and CDR2: SGHTA and FQGNSA. In DNA, the CDR3 is TGTGCCAGCCCCTTAGGACAGGGAAGGACAGATACGCAGTATTTT. This gives the protein CASPLGQGRTDTQYF. Full variable domain (missing parts from reference TRBV7-2 and TRBJ2-3): GAGVSQSPSNKVTEKGKDVELRCDPISGHTALYWYRQSLGQGLEFLIYFQGNSAPDKSGLPSDRFSAERTGGSVSTLTIQRTQQEDSAVYLCASPLGQGRTDTQYFGPGTRLTVL.

The V call is TRBV2, the J call TRBJ2-1; the D gene is possibly TRBD2 (6 bases). The CDR3 runs to 15 residues. V lost 3 bases and J lost 4, with 13 bases in between. The germline gives CDR1 SNHLY, CDR2 FYNNEI. The chain's CDR3 is CASSETSKPYNEQFF. Written as DNA, the CDR3 is TGTGCCAGCAGTGAGACTAGTAAACCATACAATGAGCAGTTCTTC.

This clonotype was detected only once. One junction end does not reproduce the germline sequence, and a read error may be involved. The rearrangement links TRBV27 to TRBJ1-2; a possible D gene is TRBD1 (5 bases). The CDR3 length is 16 residues. Per the germline V gene, CDR1 is MNHEY and CDR2 is SMNVEV (reference sequence). The chain's CDR3 is CASSLSGDGTNYGYTF. In DNA form, the CDR3 reads TGTGCCAGCAGTTTATCGGGGGACGGGACTAACTACGGCTACACCTTC.

The J gene is TRBJ1-2, the V gene TRBV5-1, with TRBD1 as a possible D gene (6 bases). The CDR3 covers 17 residues. Per the germline V gene, CDR1 is SGHRS and CDR2 is YFSETQ. Trimming stripped 4 bases from V and 2 bases from J, with 21 bases between. CDR3 sequence (DNA): TGCGCCAGCAGCCATTGGAACCCGGACAGAAAGAACTATGGCTACACCTTC. It yields the protein CASSHWNPDRKNYGYTF. Supplemented by reference TRBV5-1 and TRBJ1-2, the full variable domain reads KAGVTQTPRYLIKTRGQQVTLSCSPISGHRSVSWYQQTPGQGLQFLFEYFSETQRNKGNFPGRFSGRQFSNSRSEMNVSTLELGDSALYLCASSHWNPDRKNYGYTFGSGTRLTVV.

The genes are TRBV27 and TRBJ1-2; possibly TRBD1 for D (6 bases). This CDR3 is built from 14 residues. Germline values: CDR1 MNHEY, CDR2 SMNVEV (reference sequence). Trimming removed 6 bases at V and 2 bases at J, with 13 bases between. The CDR3 DNA sequence: TGTGCCAGCAGAACAGGGTTAAGAAACTATGGCTACACCTTC. It specifies CASRTGLRNYGYTF.

The rearrangement links TRBV13 to TRBJ2-1; tentative D call: TRBD1 (8 bases). The DNA matches TRBJ2-7 better at its end, which makes the J call doubtful. Looked up from germline, CDR1 is PRHDT and CDR2 is FYEKMQ (reference sequence). The CDR3 runs 15 residues. The chain's CDR3 is CASSSQDREGYEQYF. In DNA, the CDR3 is TGTGCCAGCAGCTCCCAGGACAGGGAGGGATACGAGCAGTACTTC.

The chain employs TRBV5-6 and TRBJ1-4; D is unresolved. This CDR3 spans 14 amino acids. Trimming removed 1 base from V and 7 bases from J, with 11 bases in between. Germline CDR1 SGHDT, CDR2 YYEEEE. CDR3 DNA sequence: TGTGCCAGCAGCTTGTTGCCGGGCAGTGAAAAACTGTTTTTT. The encoded protein is CASSLLPGSEKLFF.

V is TRBV9 and J is TRBJ2-7; the match to TRBD2 covers 8 bases. The trim removed 4 bases at V and 2 bases at J, leaving 11 bases unmatched. The CDR3 consists of 16 residues. Per germline, CDR1 SGDLS and CDR2 YYNGEE. In nucleotides, the CDR3 is TGTGCCAGCAGCCTAAGTATAGCGGGGTCCACCTACGAGCAGTACTTC. Translated: CASSLSIAGSTYEQYF.

The chain is built from TRBV5-6 and TRBJ1-2; 7 nucleotides agree with TRBD1. Germline CDR1 reads SGHDT; CDR2 reads YYEEEE. Trimming took 4 bases from V and 7 from J; bases not matched to a gene: 7. The CDR3 is made up of 13 amino acids. This CDR3 reads CASSPDRDRGYTF. CDR3 in DNA: TGTGCCAGCAGCCCCGACAGGGATCGTGGCTACACCTTC.

J is TRBJ1-2 and V is TRBV29-1; D gene unclear. CDR3 length: 13 amino acids. V lost 4 bases and J lost 0, with 9 bases in between. Germline V lookup: CDR1 SQVTM, CDR2 ANQGSEA. Here the CDR3 reads CSVGSGPNYGYTF. Written as DNA, the CDR3 is TGCAGCGTTGGTTCCGGGCCTAACTATGGCTACACCTTC.

The chain recombines TRBV18 with TRBJ1-1, with D possibly TRBD1 on 5 matching bases. Trimming stripped 6 bases from V and 5 bases from J, with 19 bases between. Germline CDR1 KGHSH, CDR2 LQKENI. CDR3 size: 15 residues. The CDR3 coding sequence is TGTGCCAGCTCCCCAATACAGGTTGGGGGGACTGAAGCTTTCTTT. Its protein is CASSPIQVGGTEAFF.

This clonotype was seen only a few times. The chain links TRBV7-2 to TRBJ2-3; D assignment may be TRBD1 or TRBD2 (6 bases each). This CDR3 contains 17 residues. V lost 4 bases, J lost 2 bases, and 19 bases lay in between. Germline V gene data show CDR1 as SGHTA and CDR2 as FQGNSA. The CDR3 here is CASSSPMKGEVTDTQYF. The CDR3 region has the DNA TGTGCCAGCAGCTCCCCGATGAAGGGGGAGGTCACAGATACGCAGTATTTT.

The chain carries TRBV20-1 and TRBJ2-6; no clear D. V lost 1 base and J lost 1, with 8 bases in between. Germline V gene sequence: CDR1 DFQATT, CDR2 SNEGSKA (reference sequence). There are 15 residues in the CDR3. CDR3 nucleotides: TGCAGTGCTAGAGGCGCGGATTCTGGGGCCAACGTCCTGACTTTC. This codes for CSARGADSGANVLTF.

The chain employs TRBV5-1 and TRBJ2-5; TRBD2 matches at 8 bases. CDR1 SGHRS and CDR2 YFSETQ come from the germline V gene. The CDR3 is 14 amino acids. J was trimmed by 5 bases and V by 4 bases; bases with no gene match: 7. The CDR3 bases are TGCGCCAGCAGCGGCACACTAGCGGTGGAGACCCAGTACTTC. Translated, it gives CASSGTLAVETQYF.

The CDR3, as DNA: TGCAGCGTTGAGGGACGGGGGACCAAAAGTGAGCAGTTCTTC. It is translated as CSVEGRGTKSEQFF. The chain uses TRBV29-1 and TRBJ2-1; weak D call: TRBD2 (6 bases). Per germline, CDR1 SQVTM and CDR2 ANQGSEA. V lost 3 bases, J lost 9 bases, and 18 bases lay in between. This CDR3 region has 14 residues.

This clonotype has only one observation. The chain has TRBV15 and TRBJ2-1, with D tentatively TRBD2 (6 bases). The CDR3 consists of 15 residues. Between the trimmed V and J ends, which lost 0 bases and 4 bases, there was a span of 10 bases. Germline-derived CDR1 and CDR2 are LNHNV and YYDKDF (reference sequence). The CDR3 nucleotides read TGTGCCACCAGCAGAGATGGCGGGAAATACAATGAGCAGTTCTTC. It is translated as CATSRDGGKYNEQFF.

This chain uses TRBV20-1 with TRBJ2-5; D gene uncertain. CDR3 length equals 14 residues. V gave up 0 bases and J gave up 3 bases, with 11 bases separating them. Germline V gene lookup returns CDR1 DFQATT and CDR2 SNEGSKA (reference sequence). The CDR3 sequence: CSARDPRRKETQYF. In DNA form, the CDR3 reads TGCAGTGCTAGAGATCCCAGGCGGAAAGAGACCCAGTACTTC.

This clonotype was seen more than once but under ten times. The V and J genes are TRBV5-4 and TRBJ2-3, with TRBD2 matching over 12 bases. From germline, CDR1 is SGHNT and CDR2 YYREEE (reference sequence). With V trimmed by 3 bases and J by 0 bases, 2 bases remained unmatched. This CDR3 is 16 amino acids long. CDR3 nucleotides: TGTGCCAGCAGCTCGCTAGCGGGGGGGAGCACAGATACGCAGTATTTT. Its translation is CASSSLAGGSTDTQYF.

The V call is TRBV6-2 or TRBV6-3, the J call TRBJ2-1, with TRBD2 matching over 13 bases. Germline assignment: CDR1 MNHEY and CDR2 SVGEGT. The CDR3 is 15 amino acids. V was pared by 4 bases and J by 8 bases, with 5 bases of the junction left unmatched. The CDR3 here is CASSLLAGGPHEQFF. The CDR3 nucleotides are TGTGCCAGCAGTTTACTAGCGGGAGGGCCGCATGAGCAGTTCTTC.